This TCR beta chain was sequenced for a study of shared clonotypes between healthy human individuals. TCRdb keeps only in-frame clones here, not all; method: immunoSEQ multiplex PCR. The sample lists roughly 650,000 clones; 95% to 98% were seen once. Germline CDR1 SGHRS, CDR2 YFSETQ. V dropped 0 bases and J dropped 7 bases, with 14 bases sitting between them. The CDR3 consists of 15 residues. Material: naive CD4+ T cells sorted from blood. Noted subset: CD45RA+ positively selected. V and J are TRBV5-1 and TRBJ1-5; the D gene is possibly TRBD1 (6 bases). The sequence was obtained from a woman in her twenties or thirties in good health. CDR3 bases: TGCGCCAGCAGCTTGGGCGGGGGGCATCGGCAGCCCCAGCATTTT. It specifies CASSLGGGHRQPQHF.